This TCR beta chain emerged from a study of beta chain features in type 1 diabetes. Study-wide results and caveats: Shorter TCRB CDR3s, moderately but significantly so, were found in Type 1 diabetes patients in all four CD4+ subsets. Diminished insertions and augmented deletions at VDJ junctions characterized type 1 diabetes patients. No resolution was reached here on whether HLA type influences TCRB rearrangement.

Investigators reverse transcribed all isolated RNA, so they sequenced expressed TCRB transcripts. This table comes from immunoSEQ multiplex PCR, and its TCRdb copy is limited to in-frame clones, with some not included. The table includes about 280,000 clones, 15% detected once. On this clone itself: Its antigen is undetermined.

The clonotype originates from a man younger than 35 with type 1 diabetes. The sequenced material came from naive CD4+ T cells from blood.

Written as DNA, the CDR3 is TGTGCCAGCAGCTTTAGGGCAGGGCTAAGTTATGGCTACACCTTC. Amino acids: CASSFRAGLSYGYTF. The rearrangement uses TRBV7-2 and TRBJ1-2; perhaps TRBD1 as D (5 bases). In germline, CDR1 is SGHTA, CDR2 FQGNSA. The CDR3 spans 15 residues. V lost 3 bases to trimming and J lost 5 bases, with 16 bases between them.